This is a list of T cell receptor beta chains from one sample in a study of cytomegalovirus exposure and HLA in healthy donors. Generated by immunoSEQ multiplex PCR, the TCRdb table keeps only in-frame clones and is missing some. Among 99,000 or so clones, about three quarters were seen once, and the ten largest hold over 15%. Sequencing used PBMCs. The receptors shown here come from a man aged 60 to 69 in good health and CMV-seropositive. Each CDR3 is given with its conserved first and last residue. The D gene is left open where the match is weak. For some rows the clone size is stated as once, few or many, or as a class when expanded; others skip it.

clone_size	d_call	v_call	j_call	cdr3_nt	cdr3_aa
NA	TRBD1	TRBV6-5	TRBJ1-6	TGTGCCAGCAGTAGGGACAGGGTCAATTCACCCCTCCACTTT	CASSRDRVNSPLHF
NA	TRBD2	TRBV7-2	TRBJ2-3	TGTGCCAGCAGCTCCCCGGTGCGGGGGGTTCGTACGCAGTATTTT	CASSSPVRGVRTQYF
NA	NA	TRBV4-2	TRBJ2-7	TGTGCCAGCAGCCAAGAACCCGGACAGTTCTACGAGCAGTACTTC	CASSQEPGQFYEQYF
few	NA	TRBV6-6	TRBJ1-1	TGTGCCAGCAGTCCCCTGTCTGAAGCTTTCTTT	CASSPLSEAFF
few	NA	TRBV4-2	TRBJ1-1	TGTGCCAGCAGCCAAGAACAGGGCACTGAAGCTTTCTTT	CASSQEQGTEAFF
NA	TRBD1	TRBV6-5	TRBJ1-2	TGTGCCAGCAGTTCACCAGGGGGCGTCTATGGCTACACCTTC	CASSSPGGVYGYTF
once	NA	TRBV11-1	TRBJ2-2	TGTGCCAGCAGTATAGGGGTGAACACCGGGGAGCTGTTTTTT	CASSIGVNTGELFF
once	NA	TRBV6-1	TRBJ2-7	TGTGCCAGCAGGCCGAGCTCCTACGAGCAGTACTTC	CASRPSSYEQYF
NA	NA	TRBV2	TRBJ2-5	TGTGCCACCTCGGGACTCCTGGCCGCGGAAGAGACCCAGTACTTC	CATSGLLAAEETQYF
NA	TRBD1	TRBV5-1	TRBJ2-7	TGCGCCAGCAGTCCAACCGGGACAGCGCCGATCGAGCAGTACTTC	CASSPTGTAPIEQYF
NA	TRBD1	TRBV19	TRBJ2-3	TGTGCCAGCACAAAGACCGGGACAGGGAGGGCAGATACGCAGTATTTT	CASTKTGTGRADTQYF
once	NA	TRBV7-9	TRBJ1-1	TGTTCCAGCAGCTTAATTCTCACTGAAGCTTTCTTT	CSSSLILTEAFF
NA	NA	TRBV19	TRBJ2-3	TGTGCCAGTAGTATCCAAAGCACAGATACGCAGTATTTT	CASSIQSTDTQYF
NA	NA	TRBV7-2	TRBJ2-7	TGTGCCAGCAGCTCAGGAGGAGGGGTCGAGCAGTACTTC	CASSSGGGVEQYF
NA	TRBD2	TRBV4-3	TRBJ2-3	TGCGCCAGCAGCCAAGATCACCCAGCGGGGGGGCCCGTTACGCAGTATTTT	CASSQDHPAGGPVTQYF
NA	TRBD2	TRBV7-2	TRBJ2-5	TGTGCCAGCAGCTCGGGACTAGCGGGACAGACCCAGTACTTC	CASSSGLAGQTQYF
NA	TRBD1	TRBV7-9	TRBJ1-1	TGTTCCAGCAGCCTAACACCGGGACAGGGGAACACTGAAGCTTTCTTT	CSSSLTPGQGNTEAFF
NA	TRBD1	TRBV10-2	TRBJ2-5	TGCGCCAGCAGCGATGGACAGGGGAAGGGAGAGACCCAGTACTTC	CASSDGQGKGETQYF
few	NA	TRBV7-9	TRBJ2-6	TGTGCCAGCAGTCCACAGGCGTCTGGGGCCAACGTCCTGACTTTC	CASSPQASGANVLTF
NA	TRBD1	TRBV4-1	TRBJ2-2	TGCGCCAGCAGCCCCCGGGACAGGGGGTCCGGGGAGCTGTTTTTT	CASSPRDRGSGELFF
once	TRBD1	TRBV19	TRBJ1-3	TGTGCCAGTACAAGGGACAGGCTCTTCTCTGGAAACACCATATATTTT	CASTRDRLFSGNTIYF
NA	NA	TRBV11-3	TRBJ2-1	TGTGCCAGCAGCTTAGGCCGGGCCTACAATGAGCAGTTCTTC	CASSLGRAYNEQFF
NA	NA	TRBV2	TRBJ1-2	TGTGCCAGCAACCCGGACACTAACTATGGCTACACCTTC	CASNPDTNYGYTF
NA	NA	TRBV18	TRBJ2-3	TGTGCCAGTTCAGGGGCAGGGCTCGGAGATACGCAGTATTTT	CASSGAGLGDTQYF
NA	NA	TRBV2	TRBJ1-4	TGTGCCAGCATTCGGACAGCAACTAATGAAAAACTGTTTTTT	CASIRTATNEKLFF
NA	TRBD1	TRBV5-1	TRBJ1-4	TGCGCCAGCAGCTTGGGACAGGGGAATGAAAAACTGTTTTTT	CASSLGQGNEKLFF
NA	NA	TRBV5-4	TRBJ2-7	TGTGCCAGCAGCCAATCTATACTGAACTACGAGCAGTACTTC	CASSQSILNYEQYF
NA	TRBD1	TRBV27	TRBJ2-1	TGTGCCACACAGGGGCCGGTTGAGCAGTTCTTC	CATQGPVEQFF
NA	NA	TRBV6-5	TRBJ1-3	TGTGCCAGCACCCCTGGCATTGCTGGAAACACCATATATTTT	CASTPGIAGNTIYF
NA	NA	TRBV28	TRBJ2-7	TGTGCCAGCAGTCCACACTACGAGCAGTACTTC	CASSPHYEQYF
NA	TRBD2	TRBV6-1	TRBJ2-3	TGTGCCAGCAGTGAAGCGGGACTAGCGGGGATAGATACGCAGTATTTT	CASSEAGLAGIDTQYF